This is a list of T cell receptor beta chains from one sample in a study of T cell repertoires in cytomegalovirus infection. TCRdb re-analysed the reads in MiXCR, keeping a single row per CDR3 protein. The table shows 60,000 to 75,000 distinct CDR3 sequences, with more than 3% occurring only once. Sequencing was performed on PBMCs. Every receptor here comes from a human donor in good health (CMV status not recorded). Some clones in this sample may be carry-over from other donors' samples. Both conserved end residues are part of each CDR3. The D gene is left open where the match is weak. The listing skips clone size in some rows; elsewhere it reads once, few, many or a size class.

cdr3_length,d_call,clone_size,j_call,v_call,cdr3_nt,cdr3_aa
16,-,many,TRBJ2-5,TRBV7-2,TGTGCCAGCAGCTTCGCCGGAGGGGGGCCCCAAGAGACCCAGTACTTC,CASSFAGGGPQETQYF
15,TRBD1,many,TRBJ1-2,TRBV12-3/TRBV12-4,TGTGCCAGCAGTTTAACCGACAGGGGAGCTCATGGCTACACCTTC,CASSLTDRGAHGYTF
15,TRBD1,many,TRBJ1-2,TRBV7-2,TGTGCCAGCAGCCCCGTTCGACAGGGTTTCAGTGGCTACACCTTC,CASSPVRQGFSGYTF
12,-,many,TRBJ1-2,TRBV28,TGTGCGATCGGACGGGGACTAGGCGGCTACACCTTC,CAIGRGLGGYTF
15,TRBD1,many,TRBJ2-5,TRBV7-6,TGTGCCAGCAACAGACAGGGGAAGTTGGGAGAGACCCAGTACTTC,CASNRQGKLGETQYF
13,-,many,TRBJ2-1,TRBV28,TGTGCCAGCAGCCCGGGTTTTGAGAATGAGCAGTTCTTC,CASSPGFENEQFF
15,-,many,TRBJ2-7,TRBV3-1,TGTGCCAGCAGCCAAGGTTGGGGTTCGGGCTACGAGCAGTACTTC,CASSQGWGSGYEQYF
12,-,-,TRBJ2-3,TRBV6-6,TGTGCCAGCAGTCCCCCGTCAGATACGCAGTATTTT,CASSPPSDTQYF
11,-,many,TRBJ2-1,TRBV2,TGTTTAGTAGGTAGCTACAATGAGCAGTTCTTC,CLVGSYNEQFF
14,TRBD2,many,TRBJ2-7,TRBV4-3,TGCGCCAGCAGCCAAGAACTAGCGGGGTACGAGCAGTACTTC,CASSQELAGYEQYF
16,TRBD2,many,TRBJ2-1,TRBV7-8,TGTGCCAGCAGCTTAGCGGCTAGCGGGGTCCTGGGTGAGCAGTTCTTC,CASSLAASGVLGEQFF